The T cell receptor (beta chain) under discussion was sequenced for a study of metastatic and nonmetastatic thyroid tumors. Whole-study context: Samples came from malignant and benign thyroid patients, and repertoires were compared across blood and tumor or nodule tissue.

In the source study's methods: It was from CDR3 differences across clinicopathological groups that a distant-metastasis classifier for papillary thyroid cancer was built. Through MiXCR, TCRdb re-clonotyped the PCR reads. None of the V and J calls come from the authors' own analysis; TCRdb made them. The table records roughly 13,000 clones, over 25% of them present only once. The CDR3 consists of 14 residues. V was clipped by 4 bases and J by 3 bases; unmatched bases: 3. Germline V gene data show CDR1 as KGHSH and CDR2 as LQKENI. Nobody among the patients had been given any treatment before thyroid surgery.

Material: tumor tissue. This receptor was identified in a female donor with papillary thyroid cancer or a benign thyroid nodule (not recorded which). Some clones in this sample may be carry-over from other donors' samples. V and J are TRBV18 and TRBJ2-7; TRBD1 matches at 10 bases. The CDR3 is CASSQRTGGYEQYF. CDR3 sequence (DNA): TGTGCCAGCTCACAAAGGACAGGGGGCTACGAGCAGTACTTC.